Reported below is one T cell receptor (beta chain). What it binds is not known. The data stem from a study of OX40 agonist ivuxolimab in advanced cancers. The wider study: The patients' treatment was ivuxolimab, an agonistic anti-OX40 (CD134) antibody. The study reported partial responses in three patients: one hepatocellular carcinoma, two cutaneous melanoma.

CDR3 length equals 15 residues. Germline V gene data show CDR1 as SGHVS and CDR2 as FNYEAQ. V shed 3 bases and J 2 bases; nucleotides not matched to a gene: 3. Study conclusions and caveats: Which antigen the expanded peripheral T cells recognized is unknown.

Assay: immunoSEQ multiplex PCR; the TCRdb copy retains only in-frame clones and omits some. This table has some 76,000 clones, approximately 90% appearing once. This clonotype was sampled from an adult with an advanced solid tumor such as melanoma, head and neck, liver or kidney cancer. The genes are TRBV7-6 and TRBJ2-5; 10 bases are a match to TRBD2. The source was CD4+ or CD8+ T cells sorted from blood, collected in a trial of the OX40 agonist ivuxolimab. CDR3 nucleotides: TGTGCCAGCAGCTTTCAAGCGGGGGGGCAAGAGACCCAGTACTTC. Protein: CASSFQAGGQETQYF.